This TCR beta chain was sequenced in a study of blood T cell repertoires in COVID-19 (dated by TCRdb to 2020 to 2022). Concerning the study at large: The collaborator samples originated in the United States, Italy and Spain and spanned the acute and convalescent phases of COVID-19. Deeply sampled blood TCRbeta repertoires from subjects exposed to, actively infected with, or recovered from COVID-19 were included in the dataset. Where available, HLA class I and class II types were taken from metadata supplied by the sample provider and were not determined by assay-based typing. Samples came from the ongoing ImmuneRACE study (first 160 participants) plus 1,254 subjects from 6 global collaborators. The repertoires were released in a freely available public database meant as a resource for research on the immune response to SARS-CoV-2. The prospective study material was composed of cDNA or gDNA derived from T cells, B-cell-depleted T cells, or PBMCs. A de-identified subject ID, COVID-19 status, age in years and sex were almost always included in the sample metadata. The research as a whole found: Clinical and demographic metadata were provided uncurated, with the amount varying by source and participant.

Each collaborating institution followed its own protocols to collect whole blood in K2EDTA tubes. For TCRbeta analysis, collaborators shipped samples as frozen whole blood, isolated PBMCs, or DNA extracted from either of those sample types. As encoded in the germline V gene (reference sequence), CDR1 is SGHNT while CDR2 is YYREEE. The V end loses 3 bases and the J end loses 2 bases, and a stretch of 4 bases separates them. From its cysteine to its phenylalanine, the CDR3 spans 12 amino acids. The only DNA kept is the CDR3, 36 bases in frame from the first base. Note on this clone: The specificity of this receptor is unknown. No base quality values were provided; no much bigger clone lies one nucleotide off.

TCRbeta CDR3 regions were amplified from genomic DNA by means of the immunoSEQ Assay, a bias-controlled multiplex PCR. Per the original workflow: Within the assay, amplification of reference gene primers was used to estimate how many nucleated cells each sample contained. Sequence reads were collapsed and filtered to measure the absolute abundance of every unique TCRbeta CDR3 rearrangement. For each sample, productive Simpson clonality was calculated as the square root of Simpson's diversity index across productive rearrangements. TCRdb retrieved this table from immuneACCESS and kept in-frame rearrangements only. Not all clones are present; in checked studies, unresolved V genes account for under half, and no reason is known for the remainder. D and trimming were read from the DNA, whereas the V and J calls and clone size are those reported in that table. In all, the sample holds 50,000 to 55,000 clones, and more than 75% of those were seen once. The ten largest clonotypes hold 6.5% to 8% of the sample.

This clonotype was obtained from a man aged 45-65 years with active COVID-19. The chain was built from TRBV5-4 and TRBJ2-3; too little of a D gene remains to name it. The sequencing sample was made of peripheral blood. The CDR3 corresponds to CASSYTTDTQYF. The nucleotide sequence reads as follows: TGTGCCAGCAGCTACACCACAGATACGCAGTATTTT.